This T cell receptor beta chain was identified during a study of blood T cell repertoires in COVID-19. The repertoire was sequenced with immunoSEQ multiplex PCR; TCRdb's copy has only in-frame clones and lacks some. Among about 150,000 clones listed, around 83% were seen once. The sequence was collected from an older woman with COVID-19, enrolled during active disease. The sample consisted of peripheral blood.

The CDR3 region has the DNA TGTGCCAGCAGTTACCGAACAAGGGGAGGCTACGAGCAGTACTTC. Translation gives CASSYRTRGGYEQYF. This chain connects TRBV27 to TRBJ2-7; D might be TRBD2 (6 bases). The CDR3 runs 15 residues. Germline-derived CDR1 and CDR2 are MNHEY and SMNVEV (reference sequence). V was shortened by 4 bases and J by 3 bases, with 16 bases between the two germline ends.